Below, 29 T cell receptor beta chains from the same sample are listed, as sequenced in a study of CD8+ T cells in alopecia areata listed by TCRdb under 2018. The library was prepared using the immunoSEQ multiplex PCR assay. RNA was extracted from all samples and reverse transcribed into cDNA, which served as template for TCR sequencing. TCRdb holds this immuneACCESS table with in-frame rearrangements only. Some clones are missing; in checked studies, unresolved V genes explain under half, and the rest has no known cause. Within this sample are 110,000 to 150,000 clones, with roughly 52% of them counted one time only. More than 15% of the sample is held by the ten biggest clonotypes. Reading the label with the study, this specimen's time point is: less than five weeks on oral tofacitinib. Explained via the paper, the treatment or condition label denotes: oral pan-JAK inhibitor, 5-10 mg twice daily.

Sequencing was performed on CD8+ T cells sorted from blood, taken at week 4, from a patient treated with tofacitinib. These receptors originate from a human donor with alopecia areata.

The chain couples TRBV5-6 to TRBJ2-1; no definite D call. Germline V gives CDR1 SGHDT, CDR2 YYEEEE. The V end lost 0 bases, the J end lost 9 bases, and 16 bases lay between the germline ends. The CDR3 covers 15 residues. The CDR3 reads CASSLALESLVEQFF. The CDR3 DNA follows: TGTGCCAGCAGCTTGGCTCTAGAGAGCTTGGTTGAGCAGTTCTTC.

The V call is TRBV5-6, the J call TRBJ2-7; possibly TRBD2 for D (7 bases). The CDR3 runs to 12 residues. V lost 4 bases, J lost 6 bases, and 11 bases lay in between. CDR1 is SGHDT, CDR2 YYEEEE, per germline. The CDR3 region is CASSPGGLEQYF. The CDR3 region has the DNA TGTGCCAGCAGCCCCGGGGGGCTCGAGCAGTACTTC.

The chain uses TRBV27 and TRBJ2-7; 11 nucleotides agree with TRBD1. CDR1 is MNHEY and CDR2 is SMNVEV in the germline V gene (reference sequence). J was trimmed by 3 bases and V by 5 bases; bases with no gene match: 12. The CDR3 contains 17 residues. The DNA of the CDR3 is TGTGCCAGCAGTCCAAAACCGGGGGACAGGGGGAACTACGAGCAGTACTTC. It codes for CASSPKPGDRGNYEQYF.

This clone was observed a handful of times. CDR3: CASSLGGEAFF. CDR3 sequence (DNA): TGCGCCAGCAGCTTGGGAGGAGAAGCTTTCTTT. This chain joins TRBV5-1 and TRBJ1-1; D is unclear. Per the germline V gene, CDR1 is SGHRS and CDR2 is YFSETQ. V lost 0 bases and J 8 bases, leaving 5 bases between the germline ends. This CDR3 is built from 11 residues.

This CDR3 is CASARGRTDTQYF. CDR3 DNA: TGTGCCAGCGCGCGGGGGCGCACAGATACGCAGTATTTT. J is TRBJ2-3 and V is TRBV9; D is perhaps TRBD2 (7 bases). Germline lookup yields CDR1 SGDLS and CDR2 YYNGEE. CDR3 length equals 13 residues. V was cut by 7 bases and J by 1 base, with 10 bases left in between.

The chain is built from TRBV19 and TRBJ2-7, with D maybe TRBD1 (6 bases). This CDR3 has 14 residues. The germline V and J ends were trimmed by 3 bases and 3 bases, with 12 bases remaining between them. Germline CDR1 LNHDA, CDR2 SQIVND (reference sequence). This chain's CDR3 is CASSMGDIYYEQYF. The CDR3 DNA is TGTGCCAGTAGTATGGGGGACATCTACTACGAGCAGTACTTC.

The rearrangement joins TRBV4-1 to TRBJ1-5; no clear D gene. The CDR3 is made up of 13 amino acids. Germline assignment: CDR1 MGHRA and CDR2 YSYEKL. Trimming stripped 3 bases from V and 3 bases from J, with 6 bases between. In DNA form, the CDR3 reads TGCGCCAGCAGCCAGAGAGTCAATCAGCCCCAGCATTTT. Protein product: CASSQRVNQPQHF.

The chain has TRBV30 and TRBJ2-1; 9 bases match TRBD2. Germline CDR1 GTSNPN, CDR2 SVGIG (reference sequence). The CDR3 is 16 amino acids. The trim removed 2 bases at V and 7 bases at J, leaving 12 bases unmatched. The CDR3, as DNA: TGTGCCTGGAGTATACACCTGGCGGGGGGGTCGAATGAGCAGTTCTTC. Protein sequence: CAWSIHLAGGSNEQFF. Full variable domain (rest looked up from reference TRBV30 and TRBJ2-1): SQTIHQWPATLVQPVGSPLSLECTVEGTSNPNLYWYRQAAGRGLQLLFYSVGIGQISSEVPQNLSASRPQDRQFILSSKKLLLSDSGFYLCAWSIHLAGGSNEQFFGPGTRLTVL.

The chain recombines TRBV7-2 with TRBJ2-1; maybe TRBD2 (6 bases). Deletions cut 1 base from V and 8 bases from J, with 15 bases between. The CDR3 spans 15 residues. The germline CDR1 and CDR2 sequences are SGHTA and FQGNSA. The CDR3 region has the DNA TGTGCCAGCAGCTTAGTTCAGGGACTGGGCGATGAGCAGTTCTTC. The encoded protein is CASSLVQGLGDEQFF.

This clone occurred a few times. This rearrangement joins TRBV7-9 to TRBJ2-3; 7 bases align to TRBD1. Germline CDR1 SEHNR, CDR2 FQNEAQ (reference sequence). Losses at the gene ends were 3 bases for V and 2 bases for J; bases not matched to a gene: 5. This CDR3 is 15 amino acids long. CDR3 DNA: TGTGCCAGCAGCTTGCTTACAGGGGACACAGATACGCAGTATTTT. Its protein is CASSLLTGDTDTQYF.

The chain combines TRBV15 with TRBJ2-1; 7 bases are shared with TRBD1. From germline, CDR1 is LNHNV and CDR2 YYDKDF (reference sequence). V was clipped by 1 base and J by 6 bases; unmatched bases: 0. The CDR3 runs 13 residues. The CDR3 region is CATSRAGGNEQFF. The CDR3, as DNA: TGTGCCACCAGCAGAGCAGGGGGCAATGAGCAGTTCTTC. Variable domain in full (rest from reference TRBV15 and TRBJ2-1): DAMVIQNPRYQVTQFGKPVTLSCSQTLNHNVMYWYQQKSSQAPKLLFHYYDKDFNNEADTPDNFQSRRPNTSFCFLDIRSPGLGDTAMYLCATSRAGGNEQFFGPGTRLTVL.

The genes are TRBV6-5 and TRBJ2-1, with a possible D match to TRBD2 (5 bases). Germline V lookup: CDR1 MNHEY, CDR2 SVGAGI. V lost 2 bases to trimming and J lost 4 bases, with 15 bases between them. This CDR3 region has 16 residues. CDR3 coding DNA: TGTGCCAGCAGTTACGATGGGAGTAGCCGGTACAATGAGCAGTTCTTC. As protein: CASSYDGSSRYNEQFF.

CDR3 DNA: TGTGCCAGCAGTCCAGGGACAGGGGTCTATGGCTACACCTTC. Translated, it gives CASSPGTGVYGYTF. This chain uses TRBV27 with TRBJ1-2, with 10 nucleotides matching TRBD1. The CDR3 has 14 amino acids. Per the germline V gene, CDR1 is MNHEY and CDR2 is SMNVEV (reference sequence). V shed 5 bases and J 4 bases; nucleotides not matched to a gene: 4.

V is TRBV13 and J is TRBJ2-7; 9 nucleotides agree with TRBD2. The CDR3 consists of 15 residues. V lost 3 bases and J lost 6; bases outside the gene matches: 9. Germline lookup yields CDR1 PRHDT and CDR2 FYEKMQ (reference sequence). The CDR3 nucleotides are TGTGCCAGCAGCTTTAGCGGGGGACGAGTGGGCGAGCAGTACTTC. Encoded protein: CASSFSGGRVGEQYF.

V is TRBV4-2 and J is TRBJ1-6; D is unresolved. The V end lost 0 bases, the J end lost 6 bases, and 12 bases lay between the germline ends. CDR1 and CDR2 from the germline V gene are LGHNA and YNFKEQ. The CDR3 extends over 16 amino acids. This CDR3 is CASSQDGDWLNSPLHF. CDR3 nucleotides: TGTGCCAGCAGCCAAGACGGCGACTGGCTTAATTCACCCCTCCACTTT.

The chain carries TRBV7-9 and TRBJ2-3, with D maybe TRBD2 (6 bases). Trimming shortened V by 5 bases and J by 5 bases, and 8 bases separated the two germline ends. The CDR3 contains 12 residues. CDR1 and CDR2 (germline): SEHNR, FQNEAQ (reference sequence). The CDR3 spells CASSPGVDTQYF. The DNA of the CDR3 is TGTGCCAGCAGCCCGGGGGTAGATACGCAGTATTTT.

The chain carries TRBV9 and TRBJ1-6, with D possibly TRBD1 on 5 matching bases. This CDR3 contains 14 residues. Germline values: CDR1 SGDLS, CDR2 YYNGEE. V was trimmed by 4 bases and J by 10 bases, leaving 15 bases between them. CDR3 DNA: TGTGCCAGCAGCTCGGAGGGGTTTAGCTCACCCCTCCACTTT. As protein: CASSSEGFSSPLHF.

The genes are TRBV7-8 and TRBJ2-1, with 7 bases lining up with TRBD1. Germline CDR1 reads SGHVS; CDR2 reads FQNEAQ. CDR3 length: 12 amino acids. The V and J ends lost 4 bases and 15 bases, in that order; junction bases with no gene match: 9. CDR3: CASSSSRDSGFF. The CDR3 region has the DNA TGTGCCAGCAGCTCCAGCCGGGACAGCGGGTTCTTC.

This clone was detected only a few times. This chain connects TRBV7-9 to TRBJ1-6; D is possibly TRBD1 (5 bases). CDR1 is SEHNR and CDR2 is FQNEAQ in the germline V gene (reference sequence). This CDR3 comprises 15 residues. The V gene lost 5 bases and the J gene lost 7 bases, with 15 bases spanning the gap. The CDR3 protein is CASSGRDWKNSPLHF. CDR3 in DNA: TGTGCCAGCAGCGGCCGGGACTGGAAAAATTCACCCCTCCACTTT.

The chain has TRBV6-5 and TRBJ1-1; the D gene is possibly TRBD1 (5 bases). CDR3 length equals 15 residues. Germline loops: CDR1 MNHEY, CDR2 SVGAGI. Trimming shortened V by 4 bases and J by 0 bases, and 12 bases separated the two germline ends. CDR3 protein: CASSLIDSLNTEAFF. Here the CDR3 DNA reads TGTGCCAGCAGTTTGATAGACAGTCTGAACACTGAAGCTTTCTTT.

This clone was recorded a few times. The chain recombines TRBV5-6 with TRBJ1-2; D is unclear. V was cut by 4 bases and J by 3 bases, with 19 bases left in between. Looked up from germline, CDR1 is SGHDT and CDR2 is YYEEEE. The length of the CDR3 is 16 residues. The CDR3 DNA follows: TGTGCCAGCAGCCAGAATCTTCGGGAGAAGGACTATGGCTACACCTTC. It codes for CASSQNLREKDYGYTF.

The J gene is TRBJ2-5, the V gene TRBV19; 12 positions match TRBD2. CDR1 is LNHDA, CDR2 SQIVND, per germline (reference sequence). The trim removed 6 bases at V and 4 bases at J, leaving 6 bases unmatched. CDR3 length equals 15 residues. This chain's CDR3 is CASSASGGAGETQYF. The DNA for the CDR3 is TGTGCCAGTAGCGCTAGCGGGGGGGCCGGAGAGACCCAGTACTTC.

This clone was counted at least ten times. CDR3 protein: CASSQERGTSDEQFF. The CDR3, as DNA: TGCGCCAGCAGCCAAGAGAGGGGGACTAGTGATGAGCAGTTCTTC. The genes are TRBV4-1 and TRBJ2-1; 8 bases align to TRBD2. The germline CDR1 and CDR2 sequences are MGHRA and YSYEKL. This CDR3 spans 15 amino acids. Trimming at V came to 0 bases and at J to 8 bases, leaving 6 bases not matched to a gene.

The V and J genes are TRBV9 and TRBJ1-2; no definite D call. This CDR3 is 11 amino acids long. Trimming cost V 3 bases and J 3 bases, with 3 bases left between them. From germline, CDR1 is SGDLS and CDR2 YYNGEE. The CDR3 sequence is CASSGDYGYTF. The CDR3 nucleotides read TGTGCCAGCAGCGGGGACTATGGCTACACCTTC.

The gene calls are TRBV15 and TRBJ1-5; the D gene is possibly TRBD1 (5 bases). Germline V gene data show CDR1 as LNHNV and CDR2 as YYDKDF (reference sequence). The CDR3 is made up of 14 amino acids. Trimming shortened V by 5 bases and J by 4 bases, and 12 bases separated the two germline ends. CDR3 sequence reads: CATSRGGENQPQHF. The CDR3 DNA follows: TGTGCCACCAGCCGCGGGGGGGAAAATCAGCCCCAGCATTTT.

This clone was recorded a few times. The CDR3 reads CSVGQGVNTEAFF. DNA for the CDR3: TGCAGCGTGGGACAGGGTGTGAACACTGAAGCTTTCTTT. The chain joins TRBV29-1 to TRBJ1-1, with 9 bases fitting TRBD1. Looked up from germline, CDR1 is SQVTM and CDR2 is ANQGSEA. The CDR3 has 13 amino acids. Trimming took 6 bases from V and 0 from J; bases not matched to a gene: 2.

Only a few counts were recorded for this clone. V is TRBV6-5 and J is TRBJ2-1; D gene unclear. The CDR3 spans 13 residues. Per germline, CDR1 MNHEY and CDR2 SVGAGI. Trimming removed 6 bases from V and 3 bases from J, with 9 bases in between. CDR3 bases: TGTGCCAGCAGAGTTAACGACTACAATGAGCAGTTCTTC. Translation: CASRVNDYNEQFF.

As regards this clone: This specimen includes other DNA sequences encoding the same CDR3. This sequence joins TRBV30 and TRBJ2-7; D uncertain. The CDR3 runs to 12 residues. Deletions cut 0 bases from V and 3 bases from J, with 6 bases between. Germline-derived CDR1 and CDR2 are GTSNPN and SVGIG (reference sequence). The CDR3 is CAWSVRGYEQYF. The CDR3 DNA reads as TGTGCCTGGAGTGTACGAGGCTACGAGCAGTACTTC.

This clone was counted only a few times. Additional DNA sequences in this sample encode the identical CDR3. This sequence joins TRBV9 and TRBJ2-3; no clear D. The CDR3 spans 15 residues. The germline CDR1 and CDR2 sequences are SGDLS and YYNGEE. V was pared by 0 bases and J by 0 bases, with 8 bases between. CDR3 nucleotides: TGTGCCAGCAGCGTAGGGGCCGATAGCACAGATACGCAGTATTTT. Residues: CASSVGADSTDTQYF.